This entry is about one T cell receptor beta chain. The data were taken from a study of blood T cell repertoires in COVID-19. Study overall: From T cells, B-cell-depleted T cells, or PBMCs came the material, which was cDNA or gDNA.

Germline assignment: CDR1 LGHDT and CDR2 YNNKEL (reference sequence). This CDR3 is built from 18 residues. Trimming removed 0 bases from V and 0 bases from J, with 15 bases in between. The protocol was immunoSEQ multiplex PCR, while the TCRdb copy is restricted to in-frame clones and leaves out a portion. The sample records under 250,000 clones, approximately 84% being singletons. The TCR sequence derives from a woman in her thirties who had recovered from COVID-19. The rearrangement links TRBV3-1 (or the pseudogene TRBV3-2) to TRBJ1-5; D gene uncertain. The sample consisted of peripheral blood. In nucleotides, the CDR3 is TGTGCCAGCAGCCAAGACCCTAGTTTGGTAGATAGCAATCAGCCCCAGCATTTT. Translating gives CASSQDPSLVDSNQPQHF.